The clone carrying this T cell receptor (beta chain) was counted once. Its antigen is currently unknown. This record comes from a study of blood T cells in healthy people across ages. Study-wide findings and caveats: Naive and antigen-experienced cells could not be conclusively compared, given unsorted PBMCs.

Germline CDR1 reads MNHEY; CDR2 reads SVGEGT. Trimming took off 7 bases at V and 3 bases at J, with 13 bases between the two ends. CDR3 length equals 14 residues. Per-sample PBMC isolation yielded at least 6.5 million cells. Total RNA was isolated from each sample in quantities of at least 6 micrograms. A second PCR, run for roughly 7 to 12 cycles, used a sample-barcoded 5' primer plus a J-beta primer mix. TCRdb ran MiXCR on the 5' RACE reads and lists one entry per CDR3 protein. This table has roughly 800,000 distinct CDR3 sequences, about 53% appearing once. This sequence was found in an elderly man in good health. The chain uses TRBV6-2 or TRBV6-3 and TRBJ2-1, with D possibly being TRBD1 (6 bases). The sample comprised blood. CDR3 DNA sequence: TGTGCCAGCAAGGTCGCCAGGGGCTACAATGAGCAGTTCTTC. Encoded protein: CASKVARGYNEQFF.